Sequencing of this T cell receptor beta chain was carried out in a study of tumour-infiltrating T cells in Burkitt lymphoma. Across the whole study: Survival, overall and progression-free, tracked with productive clonality.

CDR3 size: 17 residues. CDR1 is KGHSH, CDR2 LQKENI, per germline. V was pared by 3 bases and J by 2 bases, with 20 bases between. Sequencing used immunoSEQ multiplex PCR; TCRdb keeps in-frame clones, though not all of them. The profile shows some 5,000 clones, around 17% of them singletons. This clone was counted a few times. The sequence derives from a human donor with diffuse large B-cell lymphoma. The sample was tumor tissue. The V call is TRBV18, the J call TRBJ2-7; tentatively, D is TRBD2 (6 bases). The CDR3 nucleotides read TGTGCCAGCTCACCTACGGGACCCGGGACTCTTACCTACGAGCAGTACTTC. It translates to CASSPTGPGTLTYEQYF.